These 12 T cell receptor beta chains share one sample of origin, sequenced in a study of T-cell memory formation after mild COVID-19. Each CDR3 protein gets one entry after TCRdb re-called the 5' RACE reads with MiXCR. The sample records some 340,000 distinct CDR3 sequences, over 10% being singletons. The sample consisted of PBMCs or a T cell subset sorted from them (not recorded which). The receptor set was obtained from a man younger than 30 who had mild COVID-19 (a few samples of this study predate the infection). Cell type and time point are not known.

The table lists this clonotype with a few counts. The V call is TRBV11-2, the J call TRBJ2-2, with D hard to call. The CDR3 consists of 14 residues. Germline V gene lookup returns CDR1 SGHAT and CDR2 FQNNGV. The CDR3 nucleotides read TGTGCAGGACGGTTAGGGACGAACACCGGGGAGCTGTTTTTT. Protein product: CAGRLGTNTGELFF.

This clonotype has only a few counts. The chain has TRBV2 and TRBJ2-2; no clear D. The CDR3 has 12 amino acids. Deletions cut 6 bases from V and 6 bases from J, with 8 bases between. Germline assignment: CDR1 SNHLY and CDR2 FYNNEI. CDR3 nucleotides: TGTGCCAGCAGCTCAGTGGCCGGGGAGCTGTTTTTT. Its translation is CASSSVAGELFF.

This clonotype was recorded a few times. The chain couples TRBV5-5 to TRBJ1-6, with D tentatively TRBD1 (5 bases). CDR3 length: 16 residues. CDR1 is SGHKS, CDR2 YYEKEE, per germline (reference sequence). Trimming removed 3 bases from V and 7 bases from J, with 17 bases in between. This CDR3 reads CASSWKGLPGNSPLHF. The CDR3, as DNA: TGTGCCAGCAGCTGGAAGGGGCTGCCGGGGAATTCACCCCTCCACTTT.

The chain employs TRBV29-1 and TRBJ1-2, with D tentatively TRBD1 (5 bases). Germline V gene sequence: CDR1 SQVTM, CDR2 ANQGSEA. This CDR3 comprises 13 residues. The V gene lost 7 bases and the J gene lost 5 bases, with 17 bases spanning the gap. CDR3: CSAEHRPGYGYTF. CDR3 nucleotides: TGCAGCGCAGAGCACAGGCCCGGATATGGCTACACCTTC.

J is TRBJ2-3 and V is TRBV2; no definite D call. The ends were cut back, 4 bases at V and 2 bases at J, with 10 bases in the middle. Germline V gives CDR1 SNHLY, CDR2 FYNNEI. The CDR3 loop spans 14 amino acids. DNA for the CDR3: TGTGCCAGCAGTGGAGAGGTGTACACAGATACGCAGTATTTT. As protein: CASSGEVYTDTQYF.

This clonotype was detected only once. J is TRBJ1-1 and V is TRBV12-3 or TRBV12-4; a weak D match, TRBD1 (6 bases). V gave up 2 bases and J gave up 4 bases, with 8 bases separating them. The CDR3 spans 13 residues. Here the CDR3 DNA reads TGTGCCAGCAGTTTAACAGGGTTCACTGAAGCTTTCTTT. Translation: CASSLTGFTEAFF.

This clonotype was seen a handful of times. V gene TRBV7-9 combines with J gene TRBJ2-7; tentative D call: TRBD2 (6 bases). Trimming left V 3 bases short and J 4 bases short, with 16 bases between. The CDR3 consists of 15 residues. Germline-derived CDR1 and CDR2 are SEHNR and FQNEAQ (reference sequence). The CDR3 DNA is TGTGCCAGCAGCTTGATGGACGGGGGTGCGTACGAGCAGTACTTC. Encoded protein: CASSLMDGGAYEQYF. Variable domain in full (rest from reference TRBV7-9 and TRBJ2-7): DTGVSQNPRHKITKRGQNVTFRCDPISEHNRLYWYRQTLGQGPEFLTYFQNEAQLEKSRLLSDRFSAERPKGSFSTLEIQRTEQGDSAMYLCASSLMDGGAYEQYFGPGTRLTVT.

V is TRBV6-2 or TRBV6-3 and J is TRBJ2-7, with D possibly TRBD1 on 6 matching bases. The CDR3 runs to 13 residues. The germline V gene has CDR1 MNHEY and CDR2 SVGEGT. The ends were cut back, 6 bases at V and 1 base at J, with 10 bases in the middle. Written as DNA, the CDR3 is TGTGCCAGCAGAACTGACAGGTCCTACGAGCAGTACGTC. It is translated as CASRTDRSYEQYV.

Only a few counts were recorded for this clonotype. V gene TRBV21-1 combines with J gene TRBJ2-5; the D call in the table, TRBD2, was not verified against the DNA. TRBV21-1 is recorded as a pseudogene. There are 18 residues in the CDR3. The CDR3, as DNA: TGTGCCAGCAGCGACCCACTAGGTCCGTATGGGGCCCAAGAGACCCAGTACTTC. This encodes CASSDPLGPYGAQETQYF.

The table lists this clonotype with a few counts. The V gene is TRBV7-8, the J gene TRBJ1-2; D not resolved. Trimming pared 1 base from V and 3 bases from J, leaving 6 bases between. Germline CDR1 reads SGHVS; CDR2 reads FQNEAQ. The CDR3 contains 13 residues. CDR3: CASSLGFYYGYTF. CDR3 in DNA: TGTGCCAGCAGCTTAGGGTTTTACTATGGCTACACCTTC.

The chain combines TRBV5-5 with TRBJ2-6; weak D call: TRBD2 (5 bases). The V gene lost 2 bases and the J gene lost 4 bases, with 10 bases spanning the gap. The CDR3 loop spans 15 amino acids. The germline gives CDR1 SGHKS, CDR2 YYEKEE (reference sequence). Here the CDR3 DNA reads TGTGCCAGCAGCTTCCCAGCGGTCGGGGCCAACGTCCTGACTTTC. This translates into CASSFPAVGANVLTF.

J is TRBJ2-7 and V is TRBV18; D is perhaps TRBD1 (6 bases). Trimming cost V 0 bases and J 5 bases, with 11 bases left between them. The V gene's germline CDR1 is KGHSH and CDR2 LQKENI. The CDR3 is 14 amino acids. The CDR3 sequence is CASSPPFPGDEQYF. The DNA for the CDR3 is TGTGCCAGCTCACCACCCTTCCCAGGGGACGAGCAGTACTTC.